This is a list of T cell receptor beta chains from one sample in a study of PD-1 blockade in classical Hodgkin lymphoma. The method was immunoSEQ multiplex PCR; TCRdb's version includes in-frame clones alone and lacks a portion of them. The sample has about 84,000 clones, around nine tenths seen once. The sequenced sample was peripheral blood mononuclear cells (PBMCs), obtained at baseline. These receptors were collected from a human donor with classical Hodgkin lymphoma. Each CDR3 is given without its conserved first and last residue. The order of the fields is J gene, V gene, CDR3 protein.

J: TRBJ2-7
V: TRBV27
CDR3: ASSLWPGQGYEQY

J: TRBJ2-1
V: TRBV9
CDR3: ASSSGTANNEQF

J: TRBJ2-7
V: TRBV27
CDR3: ATAREGPSSYEQY

J: TRBJ1-1
V: TRBV29-1
CDR3: STGQMNTEAF

J: TRBJ1-4
V: TRBV29-1
CDR3: SVRKPGTGGEKLF

J: TRBJ1-1
V: TRBV7-8
CDR3: ASSFRLNTEAF

J: TRBJ2-4
V: TRBV10-2
CDR3: ASSDLGGIQY

J: TRBJ1-1
V: TRBV5-1
CDR3: ASRGASEAF

J: TRBJ1-1
V: TRBV14
CDR3: ASSQGAGNTEAF

J: TRBJ2-1
V: TRBV15
CDR3: ATSRIPAGLAGGTREQF

J: TRBJ1-2
V: TRBV10-3
CDR3: AISLDRGHGYT

J: TRBJ1-1
V: TRBV7-9
CDR3: ASSQDRRYTEAF

J: TRBJ2-7
V: TRBV10-1
CDR3: ASSGFSGGEQY

J: TRBJ2-7
V: TRBV7-9
CDR3: ASSLLDSYEQY

J: TRBJ2-1
V: TRBV9
CDR3: ASSPAQGNEQF

J: TRBJ2-1
V: TRBV29-1
CDR3: SVGLAGKTDNEQF

J: TRBJ2-2
V: TRBV30
CDR3: AAKWTSGRATNTGELF

J: TRBJ2-7
V: TRBV7-2
CDR3: ASSSGTSSHLHSEQY

J: TRBJ2-3
V: TRBV4-2
CDR3: ASSPGQVTDTQY

J: TRBJ2-7
V: TRBV28
CDR3: ATAPISGRYEQY

J: TRBJ2-1
V: TRBV20-1
CDR3: SARGGNEQF

J: -
V: TRBV2
CDR3: ASSEYLGGWNEQY

J: TRBJ1-5
V: TRBV19
CDR3: ATNPDRESQPQH

J: TRBJ1-5
V: TRBV5-6
CDR3: ASSFGGGQPQH

J: TRBJ2-3
V: TRBV30
CDR3: AWSGGDHTDTQY

J: TRBJ2-2
V: TRBV2
CDR3: ASSVVLNTGELF

J: TRBJ2-3
V: TRBV6-4
CDR3: ASSDSRTGLAGVAGTDTQY

J: TRBJ2-5
V: TRBV4-2
CDR3: ASSQGTGGVETQY

J: TRBJ1-3
V: TRBV4-3
CDR3: ASSRQGGPGNTIY

J: TRBJ2-3
V: TRBV7-9
CDR3: ASSFSTDTQY

J: TRBJ2-3
V: TRBV19
CDR3: ASSSRAGTDTQY

J: TRBJ1-1
V: TRBV6-1
CDR3: ASSEVGVSEAF

J: TRBJ2-1
V: TRBV7-9
CDR3: ASSPGVADYNEQF

J: TRBJ2-1
V: TRBV4-1
CDR3: ASRPLQGGDEQF

J: TRBJ2-7
V: TRBV5-1
CDR3: ASSRPYRGSPYEQY

J: TRBJ1-2
V: TRBV25-1
CDR3: ASSDTGLYGYT

J: TRBJ1-1
V: TRBV5-1
CDR3: ASSPKDRGTEAF

J: TRBJ2-6
V: TRBV28
CDR3: ASSFLASGANVLT

J: TRBJ2-2
V: TRBV29-1
CDR3: SAPGSTGELF

J: TRBJ1-1
V: TRBV7-9
CDR3: ASSHANTEAF

J: TRBJ2-3
V: TRBV19
CDR3: ASSIAGAPGTDTQY

J: TRBJ2-7
V: TRBV7-2
CDR3: ASSSRGWDRAGEQY

J: TRBJ2-7
V: TRBV5-1
CDR3: ASSLVTGGYEQY

J: TRBJ2-7
V: TRBV5-4
CDR3: ASSFRLAGSYEQY

J: TRBJ2-3
V: TRBV7-2
CDR3: ASASLAGDTQY

J: TRBJ2-7
V: TRBV27
CDR3: ASSLTGTGDYEQY

J: TRBJ2-3
V: TRBV5-4
CDR3: ASSLDTGLDTQY

J: TRBJ2-7
V: TRBV6-6
CDR3: ASTPDGGVYEQY

J: TRBJ2-6
V: TRBV4-2
CDR3: ASSQARSGANVLT

J: TRBJ2-3
V: TRBV7-2
CDR3: ASSLDGYTDTQY